The 23 T cell receptor beta chains below were found in one sample sequenced in a study of cytotoxic CD8 clonotypes in ibrutinib-treated CLL. Profiled with immunoSEQ multiplex PCR; TCRdb holds only in-frame clones, not every one. The sample has approximately 280,000 clones; approximately 79% are singletons. Sequenced here: PBMCs, sampled at disease progression, from a patient treated with ibrutinib. Receptors were obtained from a human donor with chronic lymphocytic leukemia.

This clone was seen once. The V call is TRBV7-9, the J call TRBJ2-7, with D perhaps matching TRBD2 (7 bases). The CDR3 spans 15 residues. The V and J ends lost 4 bases and 3 bases respectively, with 16 bases between them. CDR1 and CDR2 (germline): SEHNR, FQNEAQ (reference sequence). CDR3 bases: TGTGCCAGCAGCTCTACTAGGGGGGGAGGCTACGAGCAGTACTTC. Amino acid sequence: CASSSTRGGGYEQYF.

Only one count was recorded for this clone. The chain couples TRBV18 to TRBJ2-3; no clear D gene. The CDR3 runs to 12 residues. Germline V gene data show CDR1 as KGHSH and CDR2 as LQKENI. Trimming took 0 bases from V and 6 from J, leaving 4 bases between them. The CDR3 DNA reads TGTGCCAGCTCACCACCAGGGGATACGCAGTATTTT. It encodes CASSPPGDTQYF.

This CDR3 reads CASSLGAGPEQYF. For the CDR3, the DNA is TGTGCCAGCAGCTTAGGGGCGGGGCCCGAGCAGTACTTC. This sequence joins TRBV7-2 and TRBJ2-7; maybe TRBD2 (6 bases). From germline, CDR1 is SGHTA and CDR2 FQGNSA. Trimming removed 1 base at V and 6 bases at J, with 10 bases between. CDR3 length equals 13 residues.

The chain recombines TRBV10-2 with TRBJ1-5, with D unclear. The V end lost 6 bases, the J end lost 3 bases, and 12 bases lay between the germline ends. The CDR3 is made up of 14 amino acids. Looked up from germline, CDR1 is WSHSY and CDR2 is SAAADI. The CDR3: CASRGLGYNQPQHF. The CDR3 DNA reads TGCGCCAGCAGAGGCCTAGGGTACAATCAGCCCCAGCATTTT.

As DNA, the CDR3 is TGTGCCAGCTCACACATGGTAGGCGGGGTCTCCTACGAGCAGTACTTC. Protein sequence: CASSHMVGGVSYEQYF. This chain uses TRBV18 with TRBJ2-7, with D possibly being TRBD2 (6 bases). Per the germline V gene, CDR1 is KGHSH and CDR2 is LQKENI. V dropped 4 bases and J dropped 0 bases, with 16 bases sitting between them. CDR3 length: 16 residues.

A few counts support this clone. The same CDR3 is also encoded by other DNA sequences in this sample. The V call is TRBV28, the J call TRBJ2-6; D remains ambiguous. The germline gives CDR1 MDHEN, CDR2 SYDVKM. The CDR3 runs 13 residues. Trimming left V 2 bases short and J 3 bases short, with 2 bases between. Here the CDR3 DNA reads TGTGCCAGCAGTTTAAGTGGGGCCAACGTCCTGACTTTC. As protein: CASSLSGANVLTF. Combining the CDR3 with reference TRBV28 and TRBJ2-6 gives the whole variable domain DVKVTQSSRYLVKRTGEKVFLECVQDMDHENMFWYRQDPGLGLRLIYFSYDVKMKEKGDIPEGYSVSREKKERFSLILESASTNQTSMYLCASSLSGANVLTFGAGSRLTVL.

The chain joins TRBV6-1 to TRBJ1-5, with 7 nucleotides matching TRBD1. Germline V gives CDR1 MNHNS, CDR2 SASEGT. V gave up 0 bases and J gave up 3 bases; unmatched junction bases: 5. CDR3 length: 16 amino acids. The CDR3 coding sequence is TGTGCCAGCAGTGAAGCACCTGGACAGGTCAATCAGCCCCAGCATTTT. This codes for CASSEAPGQVNQPQHF.

The chain is built from TRBV5-6 and TRBJ2-3, with 9 bases fitting TRBD2. The junction had 11 bases not matched to a gene; V was cut back by 1 base and J by 5 bases. Germline V CDR1 and CDR2: SGHDT, YYEEEE. This CDR3 comprises 17 residues. In nucleotides, the CDR3 is TGTGCCAGCAGCTTGATAGGCGGGGGGGCAGGAATAGATACGCAGTATTTT. Translation gives CASSLIGGGAGIDTQYF.

This chain links TRBV1 with TRBJ2-5; TRBD1 reflects the table's D call only, with no check against the DNA. TRBV1 is noted as a pseudogene. The CDR3 has 15 residues. CDR3 nucleotides: TGCACCAGCAGCCAAGAGGGGGCGGCAAAAGAGACCCAGTACTTC. Translated, it gives CTSSQEGAAKETQYF.

The gene calls are TRBV2 and TRBJ2-3; D perhaps matches TRBD1 (5 bases). CDR1 is SNHLY and CDR2 is FYNNEI in the germline V gene. The CDR3 is 15 residues long. Between the trimmed V and J ends, which lost 6 bases and 0 bases, there was a span of 13 bases. The CDR3, as DNA: TGTGCCAGCAGACGTACGGACAAGAGCACAGATACGCAGTATTTT. Residues: CASRRTDKSTDTQYF.

The chain uses TRBV10-3 and TRBJ2-2; D is possibly TRBD1 (5 bases). Per the germline V gene, CDR1 is ENHRY and CDR2 is SYGVKD. This CDR3 has 14 amino acids. V was trimmed by 3 bases and J by 7 bases, leaving 12 bases between them. Here the CDR3 DNA reads TGTGCCATCAGTGACCCAGGGCAGAGCGGGGAGCTGTTTTTT. This gives the protein CAISDPGQSGELFF.

The chain couples TRBV11-1 to TRBJ2-7, with D possibly being TRBD1 (6 bases). The CDR3 has 13 residues. Germline V gives CDR1 SGHAT, CDR2 FQDESV (reference sequence). V was pared by 1 base and J by 5 bases, with 9 bases between. The DNA of the CDR3 is TGTGCCAGCAGCTTAGAACAGGGCCACGAGCAGTACTTC. It codes for CASSLEQGHEQYF.

The chain joins TRBV7-3 to TRBJ2-1, with 7 bases that match TRBD2. The CDR3 contains 17 residues. The germline V gene encodes CDR1 SGHTA and CDR2 FQGTGA. V shed 5 bases, J shed 6 bases, and the junction held 16 bases outside the gene matches. For the CDR3, the DNA is TGTGCCAGCAGCCTCTCTTCGATGGGGGAGGGCCTCAATGAGCAGTTCTTC. Amino acid sequence: CASSLSSMGEGLNEQFF.

The V and J genes are TRBV11-2 and TRBJ2-5; 7 positions agree with TRBD1. CDR3 length: 15 residues. Germline V CDR1 and CDR2: SGHAT, FQNNGV. V trimming: 1 base; J trimming: 1 base; junction bases outside the gene matches: 3. The CDR3 reads CASSLGQGFQETQYF. CDR3 sequence (DNA): TGTGCCAGCAGCTTAGGACAGGGTTTCCAAGAGACCCAGTACTTC.

This sequence joins TRBV27 and TRBJ2-5; 7 nucleotides match TRBD2. The J segment lost 5 bases and the V segment lost 8 bases, leaving 11 bases of the junction unmatched. Germline V gene sequence: CDR1 MNHEY, CDR2 SMNVEV (reference sequence). The CDR3 has 14 amino acids. In nucleotides, the CDR3 is TGTGCCAGCTCCCCCCGGGAGGCGTGGGAGACCCAGTACTTC. Protein product: CASSPREAWETQYF.

The CDR3 protein is CASSRDRGSYEQYF. The DNA of the CDR3 is TGTGCCAGCAGCAGGGACAGGGGTTCCTACGAGCAGTACTTC. This chain uses TRBV27 with TRBJ2-7; 10 positions agree with TRBD1. The CDR3 loop spans 14 amino acids. Losses at the gene ends were 6 bases for V and 1 base for J; bases not matched to a gene: 3. Germline V CDR1 and CDR2: MNHEY, SMNVEV (reference sequence).

This clone was observed a handful of times. The chain recombines TRBV4-1 with TRBJ1-2, with D uncertain. The V gene lost 4 bases and the J gene lost 7 bases, with 22 bases spanning the gap. The CDR3 contains 16 residues. Germline CDR1 reads MGHRA; CDR2 reads YSYEKL. The CDR3 here is CASSPWVGPRVTGYTF. In nucleotides, the CDR3 is TGCGCCAGCAGCCCGTGGGTAGGCCCAAGAGTAACTGGCTACACCTTC.

The chain uses TRBV9 and TRBJ1-3; perhaps TRBD1 as D (6 bases). Trimming left V 4 bases short and J 1 base short, with 18 bases between. Germline V lookup: CDR1 SGDLS, CDR2 YYNGEE. CDR3 length equals 17 residues. CDR3 bases: TGTGCCAGCAGCTCAGTACCCACCACAGGGTCTGGAAACACCATATATTTT. It is translated as CASSSVPTTGSGNTIYF.

V usage is TRBV9 and J usage is TRBJ2-7; 8 nucleotides align to TRBD1. V gave up 2 bases and J gave up 0 bases; unmatched junction bases: 4. Germline CDR1 reads SGDLS; CDR2 reads YYNGEE. The CDR3 loop spans 15 amino acids. The CDR3 region has the DNA TGTGCCAGCAGCGTGTCGGACAGGGTCTCCTACGAGCAGTACTTC. Protein product: CASSVSDRVSYEQYF. The whole variable domain, filled in from reference TRBV9 and TRBJ2-7, reads DSGVTQTPKHLITATGQRVTLRCSPRSGDLSVYWYQQSLDQGLQFLIQYYNGEERAKGNILERFSAQQFPDLHSELNLSSLELGDSALYFCASSVSDRVSYEQYFGPGTRLTVT.

The chain couples TRBV4-1 to TRBJ1-4, with D uncertain. In germline, CDR1 is MGHRA, CDR2 YSYEKL. The CDR3 is 15 amino acids. Trimming shortened V by 1 base and J by 8 bases, and 14 bases separated the two germline ends. The CDR3 is CASSQGRGSTEKLFF. CDR3 nucleotide sequence: TGCGCCAGCAGCCAAGGTCGTGGGAGTACGGAAAAACTGTTTTTT.

This chain joins TRBV7-8 and TRBJ1-4, with TRBD1 identical over 8 bases. V trimming: 5 bases; J trimming: 14 bases; junction bases outside the gene matches: 7. The CDR3 is 12 residues long. Per the germline V gene, CDR1 is SGHVS and CDR2 is FQNEAQ. The CDR3 DNA reads TGTGCCAGCAGCATAGGAGGGACAGGCCTGTTTTTT. This translates into CASSIGGTGLFF.

The V gene is TRBV2, the J gene TRBJ1-2; tentatively, D is TRBD1 (6 bases). This CDR3 spans 15 amino acids. V dropped 7 bases and J dropped 4 bases, with 19 bases sitting between them. Germline V gene data show CDR1 as SNHLY and CDR2 as FYNNEI. Written as DNA, the CDR3 is TGTGCCAGCAACGAAAATAGGGGCAGGGGCTATGGCTACACCTTC. Residues: CASNENRGRGYGYTF.

The V gene is TRBV6-5, the J gene TRBJ2-1; a weak D match, TRBD1 (6 bases). Germline V CDR1 and CDR2: MNHEY, SVGAGI. Trimming left V 5 bases short and J 6 bases short, with 11 bases between. CDR3 length: 13 residues. In DNA, the CDR3 is TGTGCCAGCAGTGCCCTCAGGGGCAATGAGCAGTTCTTC. It translates to CASSALRGNEQFF.